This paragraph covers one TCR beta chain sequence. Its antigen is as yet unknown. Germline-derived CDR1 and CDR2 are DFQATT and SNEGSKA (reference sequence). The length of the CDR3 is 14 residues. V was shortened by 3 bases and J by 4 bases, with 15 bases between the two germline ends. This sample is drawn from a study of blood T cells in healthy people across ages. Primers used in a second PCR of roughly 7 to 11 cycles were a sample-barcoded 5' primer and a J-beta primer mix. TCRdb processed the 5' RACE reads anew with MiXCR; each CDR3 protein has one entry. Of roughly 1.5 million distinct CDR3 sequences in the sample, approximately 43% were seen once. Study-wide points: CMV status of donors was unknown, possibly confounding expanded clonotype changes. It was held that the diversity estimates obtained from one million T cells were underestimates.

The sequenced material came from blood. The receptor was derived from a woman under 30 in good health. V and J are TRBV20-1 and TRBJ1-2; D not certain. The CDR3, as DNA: TGCAGTGCTAGCCGCCCGGACGGTGGCTATGGCTACACCTTC. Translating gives CSASRPDGGYGYTF.